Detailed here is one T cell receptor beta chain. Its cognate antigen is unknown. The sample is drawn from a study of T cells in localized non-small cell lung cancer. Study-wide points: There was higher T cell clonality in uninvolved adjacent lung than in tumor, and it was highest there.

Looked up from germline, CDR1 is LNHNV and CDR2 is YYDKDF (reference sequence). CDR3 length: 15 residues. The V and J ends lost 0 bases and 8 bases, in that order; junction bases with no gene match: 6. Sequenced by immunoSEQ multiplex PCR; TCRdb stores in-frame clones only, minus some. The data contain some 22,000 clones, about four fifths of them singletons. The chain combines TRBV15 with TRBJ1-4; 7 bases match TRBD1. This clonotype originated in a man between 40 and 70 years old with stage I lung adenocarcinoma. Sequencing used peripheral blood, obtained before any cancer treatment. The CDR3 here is CATSRDFLQGEKLFF. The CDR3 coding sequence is TGTGCCACCAGCAGAGATTTCCTACAGGGGGAAAAACTGTTTTTT.